Each of the 10 T cell receptor beta chains below was sequenced from the same sample in a study of T cell repertoires in cytomegalovirus infection. TCRdb fed the reads into MiXCR, producing one record per CDR3 protein. The table has 150,000 to 200,000 distinct CDR3 sequences, approximately 9.7% seen once. Sequenced: PBMCs. The receptors here all came from a human donor in good health (CMV status not recorded). Some clones in this sample may be carry-over from other donors' samples.

This clonotype was found many times. This chain uses TRBV28 with TRBJ1-6; D is possibly TRBD1 (6 bases). This CDR3 has 14 amino acids. Germline lookup yields CDR1 MDHEN and CDR2 SYDVKM. Trimming removed 2 bases from V and 9 bases from J, with 11 bases in between. The CDR3 DNA reads TGTGCCAGCAGTTTAAGGGTCAGGGGTTCACCCCTCCACTTT. Protein: CASSLRVRGSPLHF.

This clonotype was seen repeatedly, ten times or more. This chain links TRBV6-2 or TRBV6-3 with TRBJ2-1; D may match TRBD1 or TRBD2 (5 bases each). Germline V lookup: CDR1 MNHEY, CDR2 SVGEGT. CDR3 length: 15 amino acids. With 6 bases removed from V and 2 bases from J, the gap between germline ends came to 14 bases. CDR3 region: CASRSGPQAYNEQFF. The CDR3 coding sequence is TGTGCCAGCAGGTCGGGACCACAAGCCTACAATGAGCAGTTCTTC.

This clonotype was detected ten times or more. The rearrangement joins TRBV28 to TRBJ2-7; tentative D call: TRBD1 (6 bases). Germline V gene lookup returns CDR1 MDHEN and CDR2 SYDVKM. This CDR3 has 12 residues. Between the trimmed V and J ends, which lost 6 bases and 5 bases, there was a span of 11 bases. Here the CDR3 reads CASRQGTHEQYF. The CDR3 coding sequence is TGTGCCAGCAGACAGGGAACCCACGAGCAGTACTTC.

This clonotype was seen ten or more times. The genes are TRBV14 and TRBJ2-1; perhaps TRBD1 as D (5 bases). CDR1 is SGHDN, CDR2 FVKESK, per germline. The V gene lost 1 base and the J gene lost 5 bases, with 21 bases spanning the gap. CDR3 size: 18 residues. CDR3 sequence: CASSQGVKGSWLDNEQFF. The CDR3 DNA sequence: TGTGCCAGCAGCCAAGGGGTGAAGGGGTCATGGCTAGACAATGAGCAGTTCTTC.

Here the CDR3 reads CASTPRQGGGLTEAFF. The CDR3 DNA reads TGTGCCAGTACCCCTAGACAGGGGGGCGGCCTCACTGAAGCTTTCTTT. The chain has TRBV19 and TRBJ1-1; TRBD1 matches 9 bases. The germline V gene encodes CDR1 LNHDA and CDR2 SQIVND (reference sequence). The CDR3 has 16 amino acids. With 7 bases clipped from V and 4 bases from J, the junction kept 13 bases outside the gene matches.

This clonotype has ten or more counts. The chain carries TRBV20-1 and TRBJ1-5; D is possibly TRBD1 (5 bases). The CDR3 spans 16 residues. The V gene lost 2 bases and the J gene lost 3 bases, with 17 bases spanning the gap. Germline V gives CDR1 DFQATT, CDR2 SNEGSKA (reference sequence). The CDR3 DNA sequence: TGCAGTGCTAGACCGTCGGGCAGGGCCCACAATCAGCCCCAGCATTTT. It encodes CSARPSGRAHNQPQHF.

The V call is TRBV7-2, the J call TRBJ2-5; D may be TRBD2 (6 bases). V lost 1 base and J 4 bases, leaving 10 bases between the germline ends. The CDR3 length is 14 residues. Germline V gene data show CDR1 as SGHTA and CDR2 as FQGNSA. The CDR3 nucleotides are TGTGCCAGCAGCTTAGTGTTTAGCGGAGAGACCCAGTACTTC. The encoded protein is CASSLVFSGETQYF.

The V call is TRBV7-9, the J call TRBJ1-5; the D is unclear. V lost 5 bases to trimming and J lost 9 bases, with 8 bases between them. CDR3 size: 11 residues. From germline, CDR1 is SEHNR and CDR2 FQNEAQ (reference sequence). In DNA, the CDR3 is TGTGCCAGCAGCCCCCTGGGGCCCCAGCATTTT. Translation gives CASSPLGPQHF. The variable domain in full, with the rest retrieved from reference TRBV7-9 and TRBJ1-5, is DTGVSQNPRHKITKRGQNVTFRCDPISEHNRLYWYRQTLGQGPEFLTYFQNEAQLEKSRLLSDRFSAERPKGSFSTLEIQRTEQGDSAMYLCASSPLGPQHFGDGTRLSIL.

CDR3 bases: TGTGCCAGCAGCCAAGATCCGGGGCCCTTAATGAACACTGAAGCTTTCTTT. Translating it yields CASSQDPGPLMNTEAFF. The V gene is TRBV14, the J gene TRBJ1-1; a weak D match, TRBD1 (5 bases). V shed 0 bases and J shed 0 bases, with 14 bases lying between them. Germline-derived CDR1 and CDR2 are SGHDN and FVKESK. The length of the CDR3 is 17 residues.

This clonotype was found many times. The chain uses TRBV25-1 and TRBJ2-2; D perhaps matches TRBD2 (6 bases). Germline V CDR1 and CDR2: MGHDK, SYGVNS. The CDR3 covers 13 residues. The V gene lost 3 bases and the J gene lost 6 bases, with 8 bases spanning the gap. In DNA, the CDR3 is TGTGCCAGCAGTGAGGGGGACTCCGGGGAGCTGTTTTTT. Translating gives CASSEGDSGELFF.